The clone carrying this TCR beta chain was seen more than once but under ten times. Antigen specificity is unknown. These data originate in a study of post-analysis software for immune sequencing data. Unique molecular identifiers tagged the TCR beta cDNA libraries. Each CDR3 protein gets one entry after TCRdb re-called the PCR reads with MiXCR. The sample has some 500,000 distinct CDR3 sequences; under 55% are singletons. General observations from the study: A handful of TRBV segments were more frequent in patients than controls; TRBV5-6, TRBV5-1 and TRBV20-1 belonged to this group.

The CDR3 sequence is 15 residues long. The J segment lost 8 bases and the V segment lost 5 bases, leaving 8 bases of the junction unmatched. The germline CDR1 and CDR2 sequences are MNHEY and SMNVEV (reference sequence). The receptor was derived from a girl between 10 and 17 years old with multiple sclerosis. This sequence joins TRBV27 and TRBJ1-6; 8 positions match TRBD1. Input material: blood. The CDR3 protein is CASSIGQGGYSPLHF. CDR3 bases: TGTGCCAGCAGTATTGGACAGGGCGGTTATTCACCCCTCCACTTT.